Presented here are 8 T cell receptor beta chains from one specimen sequenced in a study of neoadjuvant anti-PD-1 for oral cavity cancer. The protocol was immunoSEQ multiplex PCR, while the TCRdb copy is restricted to in-frame clones and leaves out a portion. The sample yields some 15,000 clones, 55% to 75% seen once. Source: PBMCs, taken before nivolumab (anti-PD-1) treatment. Every receptor here comes from a person aged 35-79 years with oral cavity squamous cell carcinoma.

The V gene is TRBV6-1, the J gene TRBJ2-3; tentative D call: TRBD2 (5 bases). V lost 8 bases and J lost 6, with 18 bases in between. CDR1 MNHNS and CDR2 SASEGT come from the germline V gene. The CDR3 runs 14 residues. CDR3 sequence (DNA): TGTGCCAGCGAAGAGGGTTTTTTTTCGGATACGCAGTATTTT. Translation: CASEEGFFSDTQYF.

This rearrangement joins TRBV6-5 to TRBJ2-7; D remains unclear. Trimming pared 5 bases from V and 2 bases from J, leaving 10 bases between. The CDR3 is 13 residues long. The germline CDR1 and CDR2 sequences are MNHEY and SVGAGI. The CDR3 reads CASSTPPAYEQYF. DNA for the CDR3: TGTGCCAGCAGTACCCCACCCGCCTACGAGCAGTACTTC.

This chain joins TRBV30 and TRBJ2-7; 8 nucleotides line up with TRBD2. The V gene end was trimmed by 4 bases and the J gene end by 2 bases; junction bases not matched to a gene: 7. There are 14 residues in the CDR3. CDR1 is GTSNPN, CDR2 SVGIG, per germline (reference sequence). The CDR3 here is CAWKRTSGPYEQYF. The CDR3 nucleotides read TGTGCCTGGAAGCGTACTAGCGGACCCTACGAGCAGTACTTC.

This chain uses TRBV19 with TRBJ1-5; TRBD1 might be the D (5 bases). V gave up 10 bases and J gave up 0 bases, with 13 bases separating them. This CDR3 region has 14 residues. CDR1 and CDR2 from the germline V gene are LNHDA and SQIVND (reference sequence). The CDR3 is CATQTGVSNQPQHF. DNA of the CDR3: TGTGCCACCCAGACGGGGGTTAGCAATCAGCCCCAGCATTTT.

This chain joins TRBV6-5 and TRBJ2-2; D is possibly TRBD2 (6 bases). The germline CDR1 and CDR2 sequences are MNHEY and SVGAGI. V lost 7 bases, J lost 4 bases, and 16 bases lay in between. This CDR3 region has 15 residues. The CDR3 nucleotides are TGTGCCAGCACCCGGGGGAGCTGGGCCACCGGGGAGCTGTTTTTT. Protein product: CASTRGSWATGELFF.

For the CDR3, the DNA is TGTGCCACCAGCAGACGGGCGGGGGGGCTGGTAGATACGCAGTATTTT. This translates into CATSRRAGGLVDTQYF. The chain recombines TRBV15 with TRBJ2-3; 9 bases agree with TRBD2. The V segment lost 2 bases and the J segment 5 bases; nucleotides outside the gene matches: 8. The CDR3 has 16 amino acids. Germline CDR1 reads LNHNV; CDR2 reads YYDKDF (reference sequence).

The chain combines TRBV4-1 with TRBJ2-3; TRBD2 matches at 14 bases. Germline V CDR1 and CDR2: MGHRA, YSYEKL. V lost 1 base and J lost 9; bases outside the gene matches: 3. The CDR3 runs to 15 residues. The chain's CDR3 is CASSQVGLAGATQYF. CDR3 in DNA: TGCGCCAGCAGCCAAGTGGGACTAGCGGGGGCCACGCAGTATTTT.

The chain combines TRBV27 with TRBJ1-1, with D tentatively TRBD1 (5 bases). Germline CDR1 MNHEY, CDR2 SMNVEV (reference sequence). V was pared by 10 bases and J by 4 bases, with 19 bases between. The CDR3 spans 14 residues. CDR3 bases: TGTGCCACGTCCGGGACCCAGGGATCCACTGAAGCTTTCTTT. Protein: CATSGTQGSTEAFF.